These 11 T cell receptor beta chains came from one sample sequenced in a study of T cell responses to AZD1222 COVID-19 vaccine. TCRdb's copy holds only in-frame clones and misses some; the assay was immunoSEQ multiplex PCR. The sample lists approximately 110,000 clones; roughly nine tenths were seen once. The specimen comprised peripheral blood, sampled on day 0 of AZD1222 vaccination. These receptors all come from an adult in good health.

V gene TRBV12-3 or TRBV12-4 combines with J gene TRBJ1-1; D possibly corresponds to TRBD1 (5 bases). This CDR3 is built from 13 residues. Trimming left V 6 bases short and J 6 bases short, with 14 bases between. In nucleotides, the CDR3 is TGTGCCAGCAGCGTCTGGGGGGGATCTGAAGCTTTCTTT. Protein product: CASSVWGGSEAFF.

This rearrangement joins TRBV7-9 to TRBJ2-7; D uncertain. Germline CDR1 reads SEHNR; CDR2 reads FQNEAQ (reference sequence). The CDR3 is made up of 13 amino acids. With 0 bases removed from V and 6 bases from J, the gap between germline ends came to 9 bases. The CDR3 reads CASSLASRSEQYF. The CDR3 DNA sequence: TGTGCCAGCAGCTTAGCGTCCAGGTCCGAGCAGTACTTC.

This chain uses TRBV15 with TRBJ2-7, with D possibly being TRBD1 (5 bases). CDR1 is LNHNV, CDR2 YYDKDF, per germline (reference sequence). V shed 0 bases and J shed 2 bases, with 14 bases lying between them. There are 16 residues in the CDR3. CDR3 residues: CATSRDRAGLPYEQYF. In nucleotides, the CDR3 is TGTGCCACCAGCAGAGATAGAGCAGGGCTCCCCTACGAGCAGTACTTC. Variable domain in full (rest from reference TRBV15 and TRBJ2-7): DAMVIQNPRYQVTQFGKPVTLSCSQTLNHNVMYWYQQKSSQAPKLLFHYYDKDFNNEADTPDNFQSRRPNTSFCFLDIRSPGLGDTAMYLCATSRDRAGLPYEQYFGPGTRLTVT.

This chain connects TRBV3-1 (or the pseudogene TRBV3-2) to TRBJ2-1; no clear D gene. Germline loops: CDR1 LGHDT, CDR2 YNNKEL (reference sequence). This CDR3 contains 11 residues. V lost 5 bases to trimming and J lost 6 bases, with 5 bases between them. In nucleotides, the CDR3 is TGTGCCAGCAGCACCCGCAATGAGCAGTTCTTC. It is translated as CASSTRNEQFF.

This chain links TRBV7-2 with TRBJ2-7; no clear D gene. The CDR3 is 15 amino acids. Germline CDR1 reads SGHTA; CDR2 reads FQGNSA. V lost 6 bases, J lost 0 bases, and 15 bases lay in between. CDR3 nucleotides: TGTGCCAGCAGACCAGTCGGCCGCCGCTCCTACGAGCAGTACTTC. It translates to CASRPVGRRSYEQYF.

The chain is built from TRBV12-3 or TRBV12-4 and TRBJ1-2; D is possibly TRBD1 (5 bases). V lost 6 bases, J lost 5 bases, and 13 bases lay in between. This CDR3 has 13 residues. CDR3 DNA: TGTGCCAGCAGCACGGGGCCGGGGTATGGCTACACCTTC. As protein: CASSTGPGYGYTF.

The chain joins TRBV12-3 or TRBV12-4 to TRBJ1-6; no clear D gene. V was pared by 3 bases and J by 7 bases, with 7 bases between. The CDR3 extends over 13 amino acids. The CDR3 DNA is TGTGCCAGCAGTTTGTCCAGGAATTCACCCCTCCACTTT. Its translation: CASSLSRNSPLHF.

This clone has only one observation. The genes are TRBV6-5 and TRBJ1-1; TRBD1 is a possible D gene (5 bases). Germline values: CDR1 MNHEY, CDR2 SVGAGI. The V and J ends lost 0 bases and 4 bases respectively, with 12 bases between them. CDR3 length: 15 amino acids. CDR3 in DNA: TGTGCCAGCAGTTACTCGGGTTTCGGGGGCACTGAAGCTTTCTTT. It yields the protein CASSYSGFGGTEAFF.

This clone was picked up one time. The chain couples TRBV6-5 to TRBJ1-2; D is unclear. The CDR3 contains 13 residues. The ends were cut back, 0 bases at V and 8 bases at J, with 10 bases in the middle. The germline V gene has CDR1 MNHEY and CDR2 SVGAGI. CDR3 amino acids: CASSYSGIRGYTF. The CDR3 DNA is TGTGCCAGCAGTTACTCAGGGATTAGGGGCTACACCTTC.

The genes are TRBV10-2 and TRBJ2-3; tentatively, D is TRBD1 or TRBD2 (5 bases each). V was pared by 3 bases and J by 4 bases, with 11 bases between. Germline CDR1 and CDR2: WSHSY and SAAADI. The CDR3 has 14 residues. The CDR3 region is CASSDRELADTQYF. In DNA form, the CDR3 reads TGCGCCAGCAGTGACAGGGAGCTCGCAGATACGCAGTATTTT.

The chain is built from TRBV28 and TRBJ1-5; D uncertain. CDR3 size: 11 residues. Germline values: CDR1 MDHEN, CDR2 SYDVKM. Between the trimmed V and J ends, which lost 4 bases and 5 bases, there was a span of 3 bases. The CDR3 sequence is CASSSDQPQHF. The CDR3, as DNA: TGTGCCAGCAGTTCTGATCAGCCCCAGCATTTT.